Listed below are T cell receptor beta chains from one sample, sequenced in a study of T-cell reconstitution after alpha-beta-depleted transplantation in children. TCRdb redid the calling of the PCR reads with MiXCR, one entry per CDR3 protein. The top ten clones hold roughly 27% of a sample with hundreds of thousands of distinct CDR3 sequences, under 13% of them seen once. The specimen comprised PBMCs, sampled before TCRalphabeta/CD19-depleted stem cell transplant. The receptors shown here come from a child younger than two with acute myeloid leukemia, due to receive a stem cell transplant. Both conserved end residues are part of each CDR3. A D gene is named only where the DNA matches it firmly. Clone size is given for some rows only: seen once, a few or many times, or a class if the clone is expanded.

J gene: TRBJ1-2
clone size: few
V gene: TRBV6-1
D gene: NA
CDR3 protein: CASSTVGTDYGYTF
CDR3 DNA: TGTGCCAGCAGTACGGTAGGAACGGACTATGGCTACACCTTC

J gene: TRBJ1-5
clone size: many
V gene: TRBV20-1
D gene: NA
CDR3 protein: CSAAREGSGNQPQHF
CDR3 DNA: TGCAGTGCTGCCCGAGAGGGGAGCGGCAATCAGCCCCAGCATTTT

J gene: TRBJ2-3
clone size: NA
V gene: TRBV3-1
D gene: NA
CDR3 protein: CASSQDLVEHAQYF
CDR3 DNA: TGTGCCAGCAGTCAAGATCTGGTAGAGCACGCGCAGTATTTT

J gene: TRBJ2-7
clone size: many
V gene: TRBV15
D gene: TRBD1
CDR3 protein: CATSRGTGAEQYF
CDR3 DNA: TGTGCCACCAGCAGAGGGACAGGGGCCGAGCAGTACTTC

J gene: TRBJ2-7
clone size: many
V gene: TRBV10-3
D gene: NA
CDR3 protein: CAIRPRDTSYEQYF
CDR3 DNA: TGTGCCATCAGGCCCCGGGACACGTCCTACGAGCAGTACTTC

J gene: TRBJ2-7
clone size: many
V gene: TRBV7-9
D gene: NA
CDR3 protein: CASSLGGYYEQYF
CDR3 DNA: TGTGCCAGCAGCTTAGGGGGCTACTACGAGCAGTACTTC

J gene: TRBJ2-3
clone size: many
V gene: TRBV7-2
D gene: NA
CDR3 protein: CASSTRNTQYF
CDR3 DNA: TGTGCCAGCAGCACTAGGAATACGCAGTATTTT

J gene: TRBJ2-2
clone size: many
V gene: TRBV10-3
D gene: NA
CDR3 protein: CAISRELNTGELFF
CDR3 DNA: TGTGCCATCAGTCGGGAGTTAAACACCGGGGAGCTGTTTTTT

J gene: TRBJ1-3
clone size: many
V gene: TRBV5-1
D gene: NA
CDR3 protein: CASSLWASGNTIYF
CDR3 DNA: TGCGCCAGCAGCTTGTGGGCGAGTGGAAACACCATATATTTT

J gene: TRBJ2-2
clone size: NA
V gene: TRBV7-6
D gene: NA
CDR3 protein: CASSPRTVTGELFF
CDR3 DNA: TGTGCCAGCAGCCCACGGACGGTCACCGGGGAGCTGTTTTTT

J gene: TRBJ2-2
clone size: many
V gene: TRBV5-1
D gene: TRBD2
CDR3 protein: CASSSGARTGELFF
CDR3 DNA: TGCGCCAGCAGCAGCGGGGCTCGGACCGGGGAGCTGTTTTTT

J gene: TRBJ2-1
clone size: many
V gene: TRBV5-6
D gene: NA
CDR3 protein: CASSFLRSYNEQFF
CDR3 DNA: TGTGCCAGCAGCTTTCTTCGGTCCTACAATGAGCAGTTCTTC

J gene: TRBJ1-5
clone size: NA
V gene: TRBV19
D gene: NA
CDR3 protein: CASSAPTRNNQPQHF
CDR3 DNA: TGTGCCAGTAGTGCCCCAACAAGGAACAATCAGCCCCAGCATTTT

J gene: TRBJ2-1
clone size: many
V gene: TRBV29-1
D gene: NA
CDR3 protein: CSEQRINEQFF
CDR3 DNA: TGCAGCGAACAGAGAATTAATGAGCAGTTCTTC

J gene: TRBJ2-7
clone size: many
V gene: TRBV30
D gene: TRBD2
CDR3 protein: CAWSPLAGGSYEQYF
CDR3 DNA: TGTGCCTGGAGTCCCTTAGCGGGGGGCTCCTACGAGCAGTACTTC

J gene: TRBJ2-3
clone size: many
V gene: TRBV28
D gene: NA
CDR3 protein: CASRLTTSTQYF
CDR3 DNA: TGTGCCAGCAGACTCACTACCTCTACGCAGTATTTT

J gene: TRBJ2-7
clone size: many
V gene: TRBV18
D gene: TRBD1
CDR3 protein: CASSPQGTGGDEQYF
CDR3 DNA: TGTGCCAGCTCACCTCAGGGGACAGGGGGCGACGAGCAGTACTTC

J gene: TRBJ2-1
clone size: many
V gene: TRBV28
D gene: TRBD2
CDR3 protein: CASSLNQLAGGFNEQFF
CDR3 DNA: TGTGCCAGCAGTTTAAACCAACTAGCGGGGGGGTTCAATGAGCAGTTCTTC

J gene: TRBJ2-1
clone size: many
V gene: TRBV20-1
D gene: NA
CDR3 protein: CSAFLNNEQFF
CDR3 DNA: TGCAGTGCTTTCCTTAACAATGAGCAGTTCTTC

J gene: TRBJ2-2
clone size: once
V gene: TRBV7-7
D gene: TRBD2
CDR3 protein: CASSLALAGVGTGELFF
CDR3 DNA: TGTGCCAGCAGCTTAGCTCTAGCGGGAGTTGGGACCGGGGAGCTGTTTTTT

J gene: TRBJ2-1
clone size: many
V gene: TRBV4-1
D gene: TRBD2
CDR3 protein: CASSQGKGLADNEQFF
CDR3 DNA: TGCGCCAGCAGCCAAGGGAAAGGACTAGCGGACAATGAGCAGTTCTTC

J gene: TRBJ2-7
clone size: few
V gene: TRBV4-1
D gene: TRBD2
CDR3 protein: CASSQVWTSEPYEQYF
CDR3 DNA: TGCGCCAGCAGCCAAGTCTGGACTAGCGAGCCCTACGAGCAGTACTTC

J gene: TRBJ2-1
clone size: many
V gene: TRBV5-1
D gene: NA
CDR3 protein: CASSLGPGPRGDEQFF
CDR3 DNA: TGCGCCAGCAGCTTGGGTCCGGGACCCAGGGGGGATGAGCAGTTCTTC

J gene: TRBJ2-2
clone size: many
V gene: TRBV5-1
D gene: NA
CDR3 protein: CASSLERNTGELFF
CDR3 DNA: TGCGCCAGCAGCTTGGAGCGGAACACCGGGGAGCTGTTTTTT

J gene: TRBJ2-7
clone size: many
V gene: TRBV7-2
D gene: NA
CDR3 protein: CASDAYEQYF
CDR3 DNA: TGTGCCAGCGACGCATACGAGCAGTACTTC

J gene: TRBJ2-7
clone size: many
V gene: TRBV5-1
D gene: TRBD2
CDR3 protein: CASSFYLAGSPGLAGSYEQYF
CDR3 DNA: TGCGCCAGCAGCTTTTATCTAGCGGGGAGCCCGGGACTAGCGGGGAGCTACGAGCAGTACTTC

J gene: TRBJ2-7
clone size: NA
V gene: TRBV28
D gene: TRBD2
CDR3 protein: CASSFTRAGTYEQYF
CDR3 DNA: TGTGCCAGCAGTTTTACTAGAGCGGGGACCTACGAGCAGTACTTC

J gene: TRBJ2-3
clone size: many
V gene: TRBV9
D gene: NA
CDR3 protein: CASSVAATDTQYF
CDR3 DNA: TGTGCCAGCAGCGTAGCTGCGACAGATACGCAGTATTTT

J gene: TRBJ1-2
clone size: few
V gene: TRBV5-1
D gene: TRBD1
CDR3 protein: CASSSTYTGTGHYGYTF
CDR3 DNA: TGCGCCAGCAGCTCCACCTACACCGGGACAGGCCACTATGGCTACACCTTC

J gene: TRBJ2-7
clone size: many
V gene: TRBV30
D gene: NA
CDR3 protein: CAWSPPLGGLQYEQYF
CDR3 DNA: TGTGCCTGGAGCCCACCATTAGGGGGACTACAATACGAGCAGTACTTC

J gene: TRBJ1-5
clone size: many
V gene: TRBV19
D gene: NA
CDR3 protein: CASSRREQGNQPQHF
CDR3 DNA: TGTGCCAGTAGTAGACGGGAACAGGGAAATCAGCCCCAGCATTTT

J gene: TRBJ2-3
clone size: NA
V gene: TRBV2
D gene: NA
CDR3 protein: CASRQGGIFAQYF
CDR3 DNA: TGTGCCAGCAGGCAGGGGGGGATCTTTGCGCAGTATTTT